The 22 T cell receptor beta chains in this list originate from one sample, sequenced in a study of blood T cell repertoires in COVID-19. TCRdb's table, derived via immunoSEQ multiplex PCR, lists solely in-frame clones and lacks some. The table has around 65,000 clones, about four fifths seen once. Source material: peripheral blood. The receptors here all came from a human donor in a cohort sampled during active COVID-19.

V is TRBV11-2 and J is TRBJ1-4; weak D call: TRBD1 (5 bases). Germline-derived CDR1 and CDR2 are SGHAT and FQNNGV. V was pared by 3 bases and J by 4 bases, with 15 bases between. The CDR3 is made up of 16 amino acids. The CDR3 is CASSFNQGWGNEKLFF. The CDR3 DNA reads as TGTGCCAGCAGCTTTAATCAGGGTTGGGGTAATGAAAAACTGTTTTTT.

The chain carries TRBV6-2 or TRBV6-3 and TRBJ1-1, with D possibly matching TRBD1 (6 bases). The CDR3 totals 16 residues. Germline V CDR1 and CDR2: MNHEY, SVGEGT. V was cut by 2 bases and J by 2 bases, with 15 bases left in between. The CDR3 protein is CASSYPSGTPNTEAFF. CDR3 nucleotide sequence: TGTGCCAGCAGTTACCCCTCCGGGACACCAAACACTGAAGCTTTCTTT.

The chain couples TRBV5-1 to TRBJ1-5; 9 positions agree with TRBD1. The V gene end was trimmed by 0 bases and the J gene end by 5 bases; junction bases not matched to a gene: 3. There are 15 residues in the CDR3. Germline-derived CDR1 and CDR2 are SGHRS and YFSETQ. The CDR3 DNA reads as TGCGCCAGCAGCTTGGGACAGGGGGACGATCAGCCCCAGCATTTT. It is translated as CASSLGQGDDQPQHF.

The V call is TRBV25-1, the J call TRBJ2-1; 7 bases map to TRBD1. Germline CDR1 reads MGHDK; CDR2 reads SYGVNS. J gave up 4 bases and V 4 bases, and 7 bases lay outside the gene matches. This CDR3 spans 15 amino acids. CDR3 nucleotides: TGTGCCAGCAGTGCCCCGGGACAGTTATACAATGAGCAGTTCTTC. It encodes CASSAPGQLYNEQFF.

This chain joins TRBV28 and TRBJ1-1; 9 bases fit TRBD1. The V gene end was trimmed by 5 bases and the J gene end by 2 bases; junction bases not matched to a gene: 3. The germline V gene encodes CDR1 MDHEN and CDR2 SYDVKM. This CDR3 has 14 amino acids. The DNA for the CDR3 is TGTGCCAGCAGTACAGGGGGCTTCAACACTGAAGCTTTCTTT. Amino acids: CASSTGGFNTEAFF. The entire variable domain, with the rest obtained from reference TRBV28 and TRBJ1-1, is as follows: DVKVTQSSRYLVKRTGEKVFLECVQDMDHENMFWYRQDPGLGLRLIYFSYDVKMKEKGDIPEGYSVSREKKERFSLILESASTNQTSMYLCASSTGGFNTEAFFGQGTRLTVV.

V is TRBV7-8 and J is TRBJ2-7, with 7 bases aligning to TRBD1. With 0 bases clipped from V and 3 bases from J, the junction kept 8 bases outside the gene matches. CDR1 and CDR2 from the germline V gene are SGHVS and FQNEAQ. This CDR3 comprises 16 residues. CDR3 protein: CASSLARAGGNYEQYF. Written as DNA, the CDR3 is TGTGCCAGCAGCTTAGCGAGGGCAGGGGGAAACTACGAGCAGTACTTC. Based on the CDR3 plus reference TRBV7-8 and TRBJ2-7, the full variable domain is GAGVSQSPRYKVAKRGQDVALRCDPISGHVSLFWYQQALGQGPEFLTYFQNEAQLDKSGLPSDRFFAERPEGSVSTLKIQRTQQEDSAVYLCASSLARAGGNYEQYFGPGTRLTVT.

The chain couples TRBV5-1 to TRBJ1-6, with TRBD1 as a possible D gene (5 bases). This CDR3 spans 17 amino acids. Germline loops: CDR1 SGHRS, CDR2 YFSETQ. Trimming shortened V by 2 bases and J by 0 bases, and 12 bases separated the two germline ends. The CDR3 here is CASSLGQRSSYNSPLHF. CDR3 coding DNA: TGCGCCAGCAGCTTAGGACAAAGGAGCTCCTATAATTCACCCCTCCACTTT.

The V call is TRBV18, the J call TRBJ1-1; D is ambiguous. V lost 6 bases and J 4 bases, leaving 9 bases between the germline ends. CDR3 length equals 12 residues. From germline, CDR1 is KGHSH and CDR2 LQKENI. The CDR3 region is CASSHGVTEAFF. The CDR3 nucleotides read TGTGCCAGCTCCCACGGGGTCACTGAAGCTTTCTTT.

This clone has just one count. The chain recombines TRBV5-6 with TRBJ2-2, with D hard to call. Germline V gene lookup returns CDR1 SGHDT and CDR2 YYEEEE. Deletions cut 0 bases from V and 6 bases from J, with 12 bases between. This CDR3 is 15 amino acids long. The CDR3 here is CASSLVGRSSGELFF. DNA for the CDR3: TGTGCCAGCAGCTTGGTCGGTCGGAGCTCCGGGGAGCTGTTTTTT.

The J gene is TRBJ2-1, the V gene TRBV3-1 (or the pseudogene TRBV3-2), with 7 bases identical to TRBD2. Trimming removed 3 bases from V and 10 bases from J; junction bases left unmatched: 3. CDR1 is LGHDT and CDR2 is YNNKEL in the germline V gene (reference sequence). The CDR3 is made up of 12 amino acids. The CDR3 nucleotides read TGTGCCAGCAGCCAGCTTAGCGGGGAGCAGTTCTTC. This sequence encodes CASSQLSGEQFF.

This clone was seen a handful of times. The V and J genes are TRBV28 and TRBJ2-7, with TRBD2 matching over 10 bases. V gave up 8 bases and J gave up 2 bases; unmatched junction bases: 3. The CDR3 spans 13 residues. Germline-derived CDR1 and CDR2 are MDHEN and SYDVKM. The CDR3 spells CASRTSGAYEQYF. As DNA, the CDR3 is TGTGCCAGCCGGACTAGCGGAGCCTACGAGCAGTACTTC.

The V call is TRBV6-7, the J call TRBJ2-7, with TRBD1 matching over 7 bases. TRBV6-7 is treated as an ORF (open reading frame) with a function not yet certain. V was pared by 7 bases and J by 2 bases, with 11 bases of the junction left unmatched. The CDR3 runs 15 residues. CDR3 amino acids: CASTEEKDRTYEQYF. CDR3 bases: TGTGCCAGCACCGAGGAAAAGGACAGGACCTACGAGCAGTACTTC.

In regard to this clone: The junction and the germline gene differ at one end; a read error may be behind it. The rearrangement uses TRBV7-9 and TRBJ2-7; TRBD2 agrees at 14 bases. This CDR3 has 13 amino acids. The germline V gene has CDR1 SEHNR and CDR2 FQNEAQ (reference sequence). The CDR3 sequence is CASSLGTSGRFHF. In nucleotides, the CDR3 is TGTGCCAGCAGCCTCGGGACTAGCGGGAGATTCCACTTC.

This chain uses TRBV6-1 with TRBJ2-3, with 9 bases identical to TRBD2. The germline gives CDR1 MNHNS, CDR2 SASEGT. J gave up 7 bases and V 2 bases, and 19 bases lay outside the gene matches. This CDR3 region has 19 residues. As DNA, the CDR3 is TGTGCCAGCAGTGAAAGGGGGCATAGCGGGGGCCTTAGTGCAAATACGCAGTATTTT. Amino acids: CASSERGHSGGLSANTQYF.

The chain is built from TRBV3-1 (or the pseudogene TRBV3-2) and TRBJ2-5, with 8 bases aligning to TRBD2. CDR3 size: 15 residues. With V trimmed by 7 bases and J by 4 bases, 11 bases remained unmatched. Germline CDR1 is LGHDT and CDR2 is YNNKEL (reference sequence). The CDR3 loop reads CASTRRGGPGETQYF. The CDR3 DNA reads as TGTGCCAGCACTCGTCGGGGGGGGCCTGGAGAGACCCAGTACTTC.

The genes are TRBV4-1 and TRBJ2-1, with 9 bases matching TRBD2. The V and J ends lost 1 base and 4 bases, in that order; junction bases with no gene match: 14. The CDR3 runs to 19 residues. Per the germline V gene, CDR1 is MGHRA and CDR2 is YSYEKL. This CDR3 is CASSQGGSGGPRHYNEQFF. In nucleotides, the CDR3 is TGCGCCAGCAGCCAAGGGGGGAGCGGGGGGCCCCGACATTACAATGAGCAGTTCTTC.

The chain couples TRBV5-1 to TRBJ1-6, with 7 bases that match TRBD1. The CDR3 extends over 15 amino acids. CDR1 is SGHRS and CDR2 is YFSETQ in the germline V gene. V shed 0 bases, J shed 10 bases, and the junction held 7 bases outside the gene matches. CDR3 loop: CASSLEGALGSPLHF. In DNA form, the CDR3 reads TGCGCCAGCAGCTTGGAGGGGGCTCTGGGGTCACCCCTCCACTTT.

The V and J genes are TRBV30 and TRBJ1-5; D remains ambiguous. CDR1 GTSNPN and CDR2 SVGIG come from the germline V gene (reference sequence). There are 13 residues in the CDR3. V dropped 2 bases and J dropped 2 bases, with 7 bases sitting between them. The CDR3 coding sequence is TGTGCCTGGAGTCCCTCGGGCAATCAGCCCCAGCATTTT. This encodes CAWSPSGNQPQHF.

This clone was recorded many times. V gene TRBV5-1 combines with J gene TRBJ1-4, with a possible D match to TRBD1 (5 bases). V was clipped by 3 bases and J by 6 bases, with 18 bases between them. The germline V gene encodes CDR1 SGHRS and CDR2 YFSETQ. This CDR3 is built from 16 residues. In DNA form, the CDR3 reads TGCGCCAGCAGCTCGGTTGTAGGGGTGGCAGATGAAAAACTGTTTTTT. It encodes CASSSVVGVADEKLFF.

The chain combines TRBV28 with TRBJ2-7; 7 bases align to TRBD2. The CDR3 is 15 amino acids. Germline loops: CDR1 MDHEN, CDR2 SYDVKM. The trim removed 3 bases at V and 0 bases at J, leaving 5 bases unmatched. In nucleotides, the CDR3 is TGTGCCAGCAGTTTTTCGGGAGGAATCTCCTACGAGCAGTACTTC. This encodes CASSFSGGISYEQYF.

The chain links TRBV3-1 (or the pseudogene TRBV3-2) to TRBJ2-7; no clear D. Per the germline V gene, CDR1 is LGHDT and CDR2 is YNNKEL (reference sequence). This CDR3 has 12 amino acids. Trimming left V 0 bases short and J 3 bases short, with 3 bases between. The CDR3 loop reads CASSQDLYEQYF. Here the CDR3 DNA reads TGTGCCAGCAGCCAAGATCTCTACGAGCAGTACTTC.

The J gene is TRBJ2-1, the V gene TRBV11-3; TRBD2 matches 7 bases. Trimming removed 5 bases from V and 8 bases from J; junction bases left unmatched: 12. The CDR3 has 15 amino acids. Germline V gene lookup returns CDR1 SGHNT and CDR2 YENEEA. The CDR3 nucleotides are TGTGCCAGCAGCCCCCGGGGGGAGGGCCCGGATGAGCAGTTCTTC. It is translated as CASSPRGEGPDEQFF.